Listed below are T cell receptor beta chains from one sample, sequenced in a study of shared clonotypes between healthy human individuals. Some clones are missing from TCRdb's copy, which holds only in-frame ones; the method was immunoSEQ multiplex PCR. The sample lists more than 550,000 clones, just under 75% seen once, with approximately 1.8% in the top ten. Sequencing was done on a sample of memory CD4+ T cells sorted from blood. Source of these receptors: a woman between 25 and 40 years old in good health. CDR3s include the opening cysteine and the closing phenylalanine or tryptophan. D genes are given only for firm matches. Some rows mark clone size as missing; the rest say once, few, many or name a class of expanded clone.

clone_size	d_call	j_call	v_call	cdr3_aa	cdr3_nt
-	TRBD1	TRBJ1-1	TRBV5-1	CASSRQGNTEAFF	TGCGCCAGCAGTCGACAGGGGAACACTGAAGCTTTCTTT
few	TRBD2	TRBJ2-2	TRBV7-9	CASSRLAGNTGELFF	TGTGCCAGCAGCCGACTAGCGGGAAACACCGGGGAGCTGTTTTTT
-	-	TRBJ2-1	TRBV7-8	CASSFQPRDEQFF	TGTGCCAGCAGCTTTCAGCCGAGGGATGAGCAGTTCTTC
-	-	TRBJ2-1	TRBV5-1	CASSRQRVPGDEQFF	TGCGCCAGCAGCCGTCAGCGGGTTCCTGGCGATGAGCAGTTCTTC
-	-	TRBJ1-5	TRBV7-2	CASSFKGGSNQPQHF	TGTGCCAGCAGCTTTAAGGGAGGGAGCAATCAGCCCCAGCATTTT
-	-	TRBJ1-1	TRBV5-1	CASSPGQIQMNTEAFF	TGCGCCAGCAGCCCAGGACAGATCCAGATGAACACTGAAGCTTTCTTT
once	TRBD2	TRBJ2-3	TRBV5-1	CASRLGLAGVDTQYF	TGCGCCAGCAGACTTGGACTAGCGGGAGTTGATACGCAGTATTTT
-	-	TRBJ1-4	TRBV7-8	CASSPPGANEKLFF	TGTGCCAGCAGCCCGCCGGGGGCTAATGAAAAACTGTTTTTT
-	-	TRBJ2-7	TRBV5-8	CASSLFRPPLSYEQYF	TGTGCCAGCAGCCTGTTTAGGCCCCCTCTTTCCTACGAGCAGTACTTC
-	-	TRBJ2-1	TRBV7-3	CASSQGTNNEQFF	TGTGCCAGCAGCCAAGGGACAAACAATGAGCAGTTCTTC
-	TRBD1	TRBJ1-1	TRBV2	CASSRWTGHGTEAFF	TGTGCCAGCAGTCGATGGACAGGACACGGCACTGAAGCTTTCTTT
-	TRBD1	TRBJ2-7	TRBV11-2	CASSPGRGQGAYEQYF	TGTGCCAGCAGCCCGGGGAGGGGACAGGGGGCCTACGAGCAGTACTTC
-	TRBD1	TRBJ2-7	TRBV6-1	CASRRDRYYEQYF	TGTGCCAGCAGACGGGACAGATACTACGAGCAGTACTTC
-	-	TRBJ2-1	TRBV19	CASSMGPPFSYNEQFF	TGTGCCAGTAGTATGGGGCCACCGTTCTCCTACAATGAGCAGTTCTTC
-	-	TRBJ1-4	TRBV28	CASSPHGAAKGEKLFF	TGTGCCAGCAGTCCCCACGGGGCCGCCAAGGGTGAAAAACTGTTTTTT
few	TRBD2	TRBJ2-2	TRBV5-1	CASSLGLAANTGELFF	TGCGCCAGCAGCTTGGGACTAGCGGCGAACACCGGGGAGCTGTTTTTT
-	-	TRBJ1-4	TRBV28	CASSWDATNEKLFF	TGTGCCAGCAGCTGGGATGCAACTAATGAAAAACTGTTTTTT
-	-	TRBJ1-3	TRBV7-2	CASSSGPSGNTIYF	TGTGCCAGCAGCTCCGGGCCCTCTGGAAACACCATATATTTT
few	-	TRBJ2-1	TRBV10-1	CASSEAIDKAEQFF	TGCGCCAGCAGTGAGGCGATAGACAAGGCTGAGCAGTTCTTC
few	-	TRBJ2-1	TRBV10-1	CASSDLKVSYNEQFF	TGCGCCAGCAGTGACTTGAAAGTATCCTACAATGAGCAGTTCTTC
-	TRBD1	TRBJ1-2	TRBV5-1	CASSWTGKVDGYTF	TGCGCCAGCAGCTGGACAGGGAAGGTTGATGGCTACACCTTC
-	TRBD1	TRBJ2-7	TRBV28	CASSTLWTGGFEQYF	TGTGCCAGCAGTACCCTTTGGACAGGGGGGTTCGAGCAGTACTTC
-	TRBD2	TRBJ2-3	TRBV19	CASIRTSGSTDTQYF	TGTGCCAGTATCAGGACTAGCGGGAGCACAGATACGCAGTATTTT
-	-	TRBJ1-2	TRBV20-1	CSARGGYGYTF	TGCAGTGCTAGAGGAGGGTACGGCTACACCTTC
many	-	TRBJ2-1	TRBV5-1	CASSTSGDRHEQFF	TGCGCCAGCAGCACCTCGGGAGACCGTCATGAGCAGTTCTTC
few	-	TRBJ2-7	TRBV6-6	CASSLFPAAEQYF	TGTGCCAGCAGTTTATTCCCGGCGGCCGAGCAGTACTTC
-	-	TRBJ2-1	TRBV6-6	CASSYSYEQFF	TGTGCCAGCAGTTACTCATATGAGCAGTTCTTC
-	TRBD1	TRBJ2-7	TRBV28	CASSLYPQGAYEQYF	TGTGCCAGCAGTTTATACCCACAGGGGGCCTACGAGCAGTACTTC
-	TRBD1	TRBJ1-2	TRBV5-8	CASSLVGQGYDYGYTF	TGTGCCAGCAGCTTGGTGGGACAGGGTTACGACTATGGCTACACCTTC
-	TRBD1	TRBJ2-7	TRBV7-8	CASSRRQGADEQYF	TGTGCCAGCAGCCGCAGACAGGGGGCTGACGAGCAGTACTTC
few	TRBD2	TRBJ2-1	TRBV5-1	CASSVSGTRNNEQFF	TGCGCCAGCAGCGTGAGCGGGACTAGAAACAATGAGCAGTTCTTC
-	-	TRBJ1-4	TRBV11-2	CASSPGGFEKLFF	TGTGCCAGCAGCCCTGGGGGTTTTGAAAAACTGTTTTTT
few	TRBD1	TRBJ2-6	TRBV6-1	CASGQDLSGANVLTF	TGTGCCAGCGGACAGGACCTCTCTGGGGCCAACGTCCTGACTTTC
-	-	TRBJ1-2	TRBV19	CASSIDRAVPGDGYTF	TGTGCCAGTAGTATAGATCGGGCCGTCCCGGGCGATGGCTACACCTTC
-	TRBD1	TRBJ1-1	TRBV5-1	CASSFGQGNTEAFF	TGCGCCAGCAGCTTCGGACAGGGGAACACTGAAGCTTTCTTT
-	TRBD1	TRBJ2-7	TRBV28	CASSLPQSVGAGGEQYF	TGTGCCAGCAGTTTACCCCAATCCGTGGGCGCAGGGGGCGAGCAGTACTTC
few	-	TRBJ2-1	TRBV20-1	CSANWLNEQFF	TGCAGTGCTAACTGGTTAAATGAGCAGTTCTTC
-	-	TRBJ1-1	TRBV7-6	CASGKALDTEAFF	TGTGCCAGCGGAAAAGCCCTGGACACTGAAGCTTTCTTT
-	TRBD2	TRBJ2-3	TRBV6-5	CASRLSGRAGDTQYF	TGTGCCAGCAGACTCAGCGGGAGGGCGGGAGATACGCAGTATTTT
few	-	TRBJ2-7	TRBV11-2	CASSLDRLGGGHEQYF	TGTGCCAGCAGCTTAGATCGGTTAGGTGGGGGACACGAGCAGTACTTC
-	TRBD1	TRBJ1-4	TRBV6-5	CASSWGQRPEKLFF	TGTGCCAGCAGTTGGGGACAGAGGCCTGAAAAACTGTTTTTT
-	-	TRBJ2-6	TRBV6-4	CASKRDSSGANVLTF	TGTGCCAGCAAACGTGATAGCTCTGGGGCCAACGTCCTGACTTTC
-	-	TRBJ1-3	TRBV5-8	CASSFPTGPNTIYF	TGTGCCAGCAGCTTTCCGACGGGACCAAACACCATATATTTT
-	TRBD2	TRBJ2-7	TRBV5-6	CASSSGLAGVSNEQYF	TGTGCCAGCAGCTCCGGACTAGCGGGAGTATCTAACGAGCAGTACTTC
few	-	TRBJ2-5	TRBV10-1	CASGEAFMETQYF	TGCGCCAGCGGTGAGGCGTTTATGGAGACCCAGTACTTC
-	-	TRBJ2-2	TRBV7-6	CASSFAGTPNTGELFF	TGTGCCAGCAGCTTTGCCGGGACTCCGAACACCGGGGAGCTGTTTTTT
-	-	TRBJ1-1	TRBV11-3	CASSLAGRVGAFF	TGTGCCAGCAGCTTAGCAGGGAGAGTAGGAGCTTTCTTT
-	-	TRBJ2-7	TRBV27	CASSLRSARDHEQYF	TGTGCCAGCAGTTTAAGGTCCGCTCGGGACCACGAGCAGTACTTC
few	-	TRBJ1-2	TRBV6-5	CASSYSSFGLNYGYTF	TGTGCCAGCAGTTACTCCTCGTTTGGCCTGAACTATGGCTACACCTTC
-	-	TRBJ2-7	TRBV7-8	CASSLNTDLYEQYF	TGTGCCAGCAGCTTAAACACGGACCTCTACGAGCAGTACTTC
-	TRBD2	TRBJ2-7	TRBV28	CASSLGGRGLYEQYF	TGTGCCAGCAGTTTGGGTGGGAGGGGACTCTACGAGCAGTACTTC
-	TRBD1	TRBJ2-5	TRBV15	CATSADRAGTQYF	TGTGCCACCAGCGCCGACAGGGCGGGGACCCAGTACTTC